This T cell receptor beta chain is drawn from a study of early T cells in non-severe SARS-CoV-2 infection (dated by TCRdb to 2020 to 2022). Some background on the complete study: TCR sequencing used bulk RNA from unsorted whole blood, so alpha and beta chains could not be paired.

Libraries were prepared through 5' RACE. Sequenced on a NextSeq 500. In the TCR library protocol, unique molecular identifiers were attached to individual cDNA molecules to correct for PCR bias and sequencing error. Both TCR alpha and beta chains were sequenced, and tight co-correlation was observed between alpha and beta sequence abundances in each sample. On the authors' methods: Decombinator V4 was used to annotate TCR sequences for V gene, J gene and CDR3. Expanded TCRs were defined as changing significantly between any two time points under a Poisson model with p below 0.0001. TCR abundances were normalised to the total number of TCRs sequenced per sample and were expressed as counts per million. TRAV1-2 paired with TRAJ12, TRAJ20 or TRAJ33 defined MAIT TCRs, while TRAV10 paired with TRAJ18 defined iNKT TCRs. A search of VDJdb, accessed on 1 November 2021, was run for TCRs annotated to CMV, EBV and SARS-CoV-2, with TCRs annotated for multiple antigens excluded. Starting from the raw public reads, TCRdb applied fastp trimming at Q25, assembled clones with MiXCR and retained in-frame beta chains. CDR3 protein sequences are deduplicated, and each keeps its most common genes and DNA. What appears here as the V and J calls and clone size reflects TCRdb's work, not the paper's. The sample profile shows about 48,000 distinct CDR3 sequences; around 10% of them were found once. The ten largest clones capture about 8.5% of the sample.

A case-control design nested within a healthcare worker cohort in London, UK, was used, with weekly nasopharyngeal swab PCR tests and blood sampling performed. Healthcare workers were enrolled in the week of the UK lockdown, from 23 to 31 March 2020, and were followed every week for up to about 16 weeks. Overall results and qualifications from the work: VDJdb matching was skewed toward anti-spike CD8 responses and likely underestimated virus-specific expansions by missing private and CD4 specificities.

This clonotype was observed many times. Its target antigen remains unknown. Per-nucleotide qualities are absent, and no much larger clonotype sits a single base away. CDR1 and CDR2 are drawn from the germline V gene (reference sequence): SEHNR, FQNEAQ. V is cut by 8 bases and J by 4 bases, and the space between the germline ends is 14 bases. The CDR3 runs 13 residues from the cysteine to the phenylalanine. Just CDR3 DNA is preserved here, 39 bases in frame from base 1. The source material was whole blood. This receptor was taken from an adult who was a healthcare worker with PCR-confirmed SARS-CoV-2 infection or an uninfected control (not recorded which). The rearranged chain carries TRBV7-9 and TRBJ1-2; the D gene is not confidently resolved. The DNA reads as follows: TGTGCCAGCCGCTCCGAGGTTAGCTATGGCTACACCTTC. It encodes CASRSEVSYGYTF.